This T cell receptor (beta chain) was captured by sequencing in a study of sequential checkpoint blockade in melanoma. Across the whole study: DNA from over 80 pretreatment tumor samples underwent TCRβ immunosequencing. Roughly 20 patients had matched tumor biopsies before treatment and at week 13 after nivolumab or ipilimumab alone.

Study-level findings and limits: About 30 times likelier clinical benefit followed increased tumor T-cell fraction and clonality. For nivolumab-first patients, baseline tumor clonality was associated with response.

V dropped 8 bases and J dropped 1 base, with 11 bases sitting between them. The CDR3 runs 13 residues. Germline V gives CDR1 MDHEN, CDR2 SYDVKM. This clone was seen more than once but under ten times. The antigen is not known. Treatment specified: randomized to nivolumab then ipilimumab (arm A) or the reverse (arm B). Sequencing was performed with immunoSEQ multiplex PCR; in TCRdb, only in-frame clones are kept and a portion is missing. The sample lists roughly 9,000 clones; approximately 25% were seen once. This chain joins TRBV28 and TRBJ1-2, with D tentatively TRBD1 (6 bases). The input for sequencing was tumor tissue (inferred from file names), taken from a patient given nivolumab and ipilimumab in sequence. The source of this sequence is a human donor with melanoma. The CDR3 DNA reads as TGTGCCAGCTCGACAGGAAATAACTATGGCTACACCTTC. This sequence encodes CASSTGNNYGYTF.